The 20 T cell receptor beta chains given below trace back to one sample, sequenced in a study of blood T cell repertoires in COVID-19. Profiled with immunoSEQ multiplex PCR; TCRdb holds only in-frame clones, not every one. The sample shows about 34,000 clones, approximately 71% of them seen only once. The sample was peripheral blood. All receptors come from a human donor in a cohort sampled during active COVID-19.

This clone was counted a single time. The chain joins TRBV2 to TRBJ2-7; 9 positions match TRBD1. V lost 5 bases and J lost 6; bases outside the gene matches: 11. This CDR3 comprises 15 residues. Germline-derived CDR1 and CDR2 are SNHLY and FYNNEI. The CDR3 region has the DNA TGTGCCAGCAGTCAACTACAGGGGGCGCGAGCCGAGCAGTACTTC. Encoded protein: CASSQLQGARAEQYF.

At least ten counts were recorded for this clone. The chain joins TRBV7-2 to TRBJ2-3, with 7 bases matching TRBD1. There are 16 residues in the CDR3. J gave up 2 bases and V 5 bases, and 10 bases lay outside the gene matches. In germline, CDR1 is SGHTA, CDR2 FQGNSA. The chain's CDR3 is CASSQRQGGNTDTQYF. For the CDR3, the DNA is TGTGCCAGCAGCCAACGACAGGGTGGGAACACAGATACGCAGTATTTT.

The chain has TRBV9 and TRBJ1-3, with 7 bases identical to TRBD1. The germline CDR1 and CDR2 sequences are SGDLS and YYNGEE. Trimming at V came to 4 bases and at J to 0 bases, leaving 4 bases not matched to a gene. This CDR3 comprises 15 residues. The CDR3 region has the DNA TGTGCCAGCAGCCCCCGGACAGGCTCTGGAAACACCATATATTTT. Amino acid sequence: CASSPRTGSGNTIYF.

This chain connects TRBV5-4 to TRBJ1-4; maybe TRBD1 (6 bases). The V and J ends lost 0 bases and 7 bases respectively, with 13 bases between them. The length of the CDR3 is 15 residues. From germline, CDR1 is SGHNT and CDR2 YYREEE (reference sequence). The CDR3 is CASSLETGFSEKLFF. CDR3 DNA sequence: TGTGCCAGCAGCTTGGAGACAGGTTTCAGTGAAAAACTGTTTTTT.

V is TRBV6-5 and J is TRBJ2-3; TRBD1 is a possible D gene (5 bases). Per germline, CDR1 MNHEY and CDR2 SVGAGI. V lost 2 bases and J lost 5, with 14 bases in between. CDR3 size: 15 residues. As DNA, the CDR3 is TGTGCCAGCAGTTACGGTAACAGGAAAGAAGATACGCAGTATTTT. Translating it yields CASSYGNRKEDTQYF.

This clone was seen a few times. This rearrangement joins TRBV28 to TRBJ2-7; the D gene is possibly TRBD1 (6 bases). V lost 3 bases, J lost 3 bases, and 15 bases lay in between. Germline V gene lookup returns CDR1 MDHEN and CDR2 SYDVKM. This CDR3 comprises 15 residues. The CDR3 nucleotides are TGTGCCAGCAGTTTTTCACAGGGCCCCTTCTACGAGCAGTACTTC. This translates into CASSFSQGPFYEQYF.

The rearrangement uses TRBV19 and TRBJ2-1; TRBD2 is a possible D gene (6 bases). This CDR3 spans 15 amino acids. Germline values: CDR1 LNHDA, CDR2 SQIVND (reference sequence). V was shortened by 1 base and J by 6 bases, with 13 bases between the two germline ends. Here the CDR3 DNA reads TGTGCCAGTAGTATAGGTACTAGCCCCCTCAATGAGCAGTTCTTC. This codes for CASSIGTSPLNEQFF.

This sequence joins TRBV29-1 and TRBJ2-1, with 12 positions matching TRBD2. The CDR3 covers 16 residues. J was trimmed by 3 bases and V by 6 bases; bases with no gene match: 9. Per the germline V gene, CDR1 is SQVTM and CDR2 is ANQGSEA. CDR3 in amino acids: CSVDEKLAGGYNEQFF. CDR3 coding DNA: TGCAGCGTAGACGAAAAACTAGCGGGGGGCTACAATGAGCAGTTCTTC.

This clone was counted at least ten times. The rearrangement links TRBV6-2 or TRBV6-3 to TRBJ1-2, with 7 bases matching TRBD1. There are 17 residues in the CDR3. The J segment lost 0 bases and the V segment lost 4 bases, leaving 11 bases of the junction unmatched. From germline, CDR1 is MNHEY and CDR2 SVGEGT. CDR3 DNA sequence: TGTGCCAGCAGTTTACCCTACCGACAGGGATCTAACTATGGCTACACCTTC. Residues: CASSLPYRQGSNYGYTF.

The chain couples TRBV4-2 to TRBJ1-2; 7 bases align to TRBD1. The CDR3 covers 15 residues. In germline, CDR1 is LGHNA, CDR2 YNFKEQ. With V trimmed by 3 bases and J by 8 bases, 12 bases remained unmatched. This CDR3 is CASSQPTGAGGGYTF. The CDR3 coding sequence is TGTGCCAGCAGCCAGCCAACAGGGGCGGGAGGCGGCTACACCTTC.

The chain has TRBV18 and TRBJ2-1, with D perhaps TRBD1 (6 bases). Looked up from germline, CDR1 is KGHSH and CDR2 is LQKENI. The V and J ends lost 3 bases and 9 bases respectively, with 15 bases between them. This CDR3 has 14 residues. For the CDR3, the DNA is TGTGCCAGCTCACCCAGGCAGGGGCCCAGTGAGCAGTTCTTC. As protein: CASSPRQGPSEQFF.

The chain recombines TRBV5-4 with TRBJ2-3, with TRBD2 as a possible D gene (5 bases). V lost 4 bases and J lost 0, with 12 bases in between. CDR3 length: 15 residues. CDR1 SGHNT and CDR2 YYREEE come from the germline V gene (reference sequence). The CDR3 protein is CASSAAGGSTDTQYF. In DNA form, the CDR3 reads TGTGCCAGCAGCGCGGCGGGCGGGAGCACAGATACGCAGTATTTT.

This chain uses TRBV19 with TRBJ1-1; D is possibly TRBD1 (5 bases). CDR3 length: 14 residues. The V and J ends lost 6 bases and 2 bases respectively, with 13 bases between them. Germline V gene sequence: CDR1 LNHDA, CDR2 SQIVND (reference sequence). The CDR3 spells CASSTAGINTEAFF. The CDR3 DNA is TGTGCCAGTAGCACGGCAGGGATTAACACTGAAGCTTTCTTT.

V usage is TRBV6-5 and J usage is TRBJ2-7; D is possibly TRBD1 (5 bases). V dropped 7 bases and J dropped 3 bases, with 7 bases sitting between them. CDR1 and CDR2 from the germline V gene are MNHEY and SVGAGI. The CDR3 spans 11 residues. The CDR3 DNA reads TGTGCCAGCACAGGGCTCTACGAGCAGTACTTC. It codes for CASTGLYEQYF.

V and J are TRBV28 and TRBJ2-5; 11 bases are a match to TRBD2. The CDR3 runs to 16 residues. The V gene end was trimmed by 5 bases and the J gene end by 2 bases; junction bases not matched to a gene: 7. Germline CDR1 reads MDHEN; CDR2 reads SYDVKM. As DNA, the CDR3 is TGTGCCAGCAGTCCTTATAGCGGGAGGGGGCAAGAGACCCAGTACTTC. Protein product: CASSPYSGRGQETQYF. Looking up the rest from reference TRBV28 and TRBJ2-5 gives the full variable domain: DVKVTQSSRYLVKRTGEKVFLECVQDMDHENMFWYRQDPGLGLRLIYFSYDVKMKEKGDIPEGYSVSREKKERFSLILESASTNQTSMYLCASSPYSGRGQETQYFGPGTRLLVL.

The genes are TRBV2 and TRBJ2-4; 15 bases map to TRBD2. The germline gives CDR1 SNHLY, CDR2 FYNNEI. With 6 bases clipped from V and 9 bases from J, the junction kept 0 bases outside the gene matches. The CDR3 is 13 residues long. DNA for the CDR3: TGTGCCAGCAGGGGACTAGCGGGGGGCATTCAGTACTTC. Translating it yields CASRGLAGGIQYF.

The chain recombines TRBV3-1 (or the pseudogene TRBV3-2) with TRBJ2-5, with 8 nucleotides matching TRBD1. J gave up 1 base and V 11 bases, and 6 bases lay outside the gene matches. CDR1 and CDR2 (germline): LGHDT, YNNKEL (reference sequence). This CDR3 comprises 13 residues. The CDR3 DNA reads TGTGCCCTGATTGACAGGGGCCAAGAGACCCAGTACTTC. As protein: CALIDRGQETQYF.

The chain employs TRBV18 and TRBJ1-2; 7 nucleotides line up with TRBD1. The ends lost 3 bases at V and 1 base at J; junction bases unmatched: 5. In germline, CDR1 is KGHSH, CDR2 LQKENI. This CDR3 has 15 amino acids. The CDR3, as DNA: TGTGCCAGCTCACCCACAGGGGACGTTAACTATGGCTACACCTTC. Translated: CASSPTGDVNYGYTF.

There are a few counts of this clone. This chain links TRBV2 with TRBJ2-7; TRBD1 agrees at 9 bases. The V and J ends lost 7 bases and 5 bases, in that order; junction bases with no gene match: 12. The CDR3 length is 15 residues. Germline-derived CDR1 and CDR2 are SNHLY and FYNNEI. The CDR3 spells CASTHGGQGLDEQYF. CDR3 nucleotide sequence: TGTGCCAGCACCCACGGGGGACAGGGTTTGGACGAGCAGTACTTC.

The chain joins TRBV9 to TRBJ2-3, with 10 bases identical to TRBD2. J was trimmed by 3 bases and V by 3 bases; bases with no gene match: 7. Germline CDR1 is SGDLS and CDR2 is YYNGEE. This CDR3 comprises 16 residues. The CDR3 loop reads CASSDLAGEGTDTQYF. DNA for the CDR3: TGTGCCAGCAGCGACCTAGCGGGAGAGGGGACAGATACGCAGTATTTT.